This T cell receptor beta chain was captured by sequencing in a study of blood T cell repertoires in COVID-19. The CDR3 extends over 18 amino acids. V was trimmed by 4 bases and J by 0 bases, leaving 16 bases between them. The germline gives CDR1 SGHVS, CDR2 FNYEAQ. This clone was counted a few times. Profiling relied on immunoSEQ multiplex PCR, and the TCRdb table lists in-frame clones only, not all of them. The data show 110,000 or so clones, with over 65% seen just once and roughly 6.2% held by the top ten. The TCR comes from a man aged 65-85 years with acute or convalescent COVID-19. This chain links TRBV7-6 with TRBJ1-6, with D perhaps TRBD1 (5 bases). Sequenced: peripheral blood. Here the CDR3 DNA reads TGTGCCAGCAGCTCGAACGCGGAGGGGAGCTCCTATAATTCACCCCTCCACTTT. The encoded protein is CASSSNAEGSSYNSPLHF.